This passage covers 32 T cell receptor beta chains from one sample sequenced in a study of blood T cell repertoires in COVID-19. The protocol was immunoSEQ multiplex PCR, while the TCRdb copy is restricted to in-frame clones and leaves out a portion. The sample has roughly 100,000 clones, over 70% seen once. Material for sequencing was peripheral blood. The receptor source for this set is a human donor in a cohort sampled during active or convalescent COVID-19.

The gene calls are TRBV7-9 and TRBJ2-7; possibly TRBD1 for D (6 bases). The V gene's germline CDR1 is SEHNR and CDR2 FQNEAQ (reference sequence). The CDR3 extends over 14 amino acids. Trimming stripped 1 base from V and 1 base from J, with 8 bases between. Here the CDR3 reads CASSLGDTSYEQYF. CDR3 DNA sequence: TGTGCCAGCAGCTTAGGGGACACGTCCTACGAGCAGTACTTC. Supplemented by reference TRBV7-9 and TRBJ2-7, the full variable domain reads DTGVSQNPRHKITKRGQNVTFRCDPISEHNRLYWYRQTLGQGPEFLTYFQNEAQLEKSRLLSDRFSAERPKGSFSTLEIQRTEQGDSAMYLCASSLGDTSYEQYFGPGTRLTVT.

This sequence joins TRBV4-1 and TRBJ2-2; TRBD2 matches 9 bases. The V and J ends lost 11 bases and 0 bases, in that order; junction bases with no gene match: 16. CDR1 is MGHRA and CDR2 is YSYEKL in the germline V gene. The CDR3 has 18 amino acids. CDR3 in amino acids: CASRGLAGFVANTGELFF. CDR3 nucleotides: TGCGCCTCCCGGGGGCTAGCGGGATTTGTTGCGAACACCGGGGAGCTGTTTTTT.

This clone is hyperexpanded (1% or more) within its sample. V is TRBV13 and J is TRBJ2-7; 10 bases map to TRBD1. The V gene end was trimmed by 11 bases and the J gene end by 6 bases; junction bases not matched to a gene: 7. The germline gives CDR1 PRHDT, CDR2 FYEKMQ (reference sequence). There are 12 residues in the CDR3. CDR3 in DNA: TGTGCCGGGGGACAGGGGAGCGGCGAGCAGTACTTC. This translates into CAGGQGSGEQYF.

The rearrangement links TRBV24-1 to TRBJ2-2, with D possibly being TRBD2 (6 bases). The CDR3 spans 15 residues. Germline values: CDR1 KGHDR, CDR2 SFDVKD. Trimming pared 6 bases from V and 5 bases from J, leaving 15 bases between. CDR3 coding DNA: TGTGCCACCAGTCCTCGGGGGAGGAATACCGGGGAGCTGTTTTTT. This gives the protein CATSPRGRNTGELFF.

The chain employs TRBV9 and TRBJ2-7, with D maybe TRBD1 (6 bases). Trimming cost V 4 bases and J 8 bases, with 19 bases left between them. The germline V gene encodes CDR1 SGDLS and CDR2 YYNGEE. The CDR3 spans 14 residues. This chain's CDR3 is CASSPQGRLGQQYF. In DNA form, the CDR3 reads TGTGCCAGCAGCCCTCAGGGGCGGCTTGGGCAGCAGTACTTC.

The rearrangement uses TRBV10-3 and TRBJ1-5, with D tentatively TRBD1 (6 bases). The germline V gene has CDR1 ENHRY and CDR2 SYGVKD. V gave up 3 bases and J gave up 5 bases, with 20 bases separating them. CDR3 length: 17 residues. This CDR3 reads CAISEGGGSPTYQPQHF. The CDR3 bases are TGTGCCATCAGTGAAGGGGGGGGGAGTCCCACTTATCAGCCCCAGCATTTT.

The V call is TRBV6-2 or TRBV6-3, the J call TRBJ2-1, with D perhaps TRBD2 (7 bases). V lost 1 base and J lost 8, with 18 bases in between. Germline V gene sequence: CDR1 MNHEY, CDR2 SVGEGT. This CDR3 spans 16 amino acids. CDR3 in DNA: TGTGCCAGCAGTTACTTAATGGGGGGGGGCCGGGATGAGCAGTTCTTC. This translates into CASSYLMGGGRDEQFF.

This clone was seen just once. This chain links TRBV27 with TRBJ2-7; D might be TRBD1 or TRBD2, each matching 7 bases. Trimming took off 10 bases at V and 2 bases at J, with 12 bases between the two ends. Germline-derived CDR1 and CDR2 are MNHEY and SMNVEV (reference sequence). The CDR3 runs 12 residues. The CDR3 sequence: CATRGGTYEQYF. The CDR3, as DNA: TGTGCCACCAGGGGGGGGACCTACGAGCAGTACTTC.

The CDR3 bases are TGTGCCAGCAGTTACTACCCGGTATACGAGCAGTACTTC. This codes for CASSYYPVYEQYF. The chain combines TRBV6-6 with TRBJ2-7; D is unclear. The CDR3 runs to 13 residues. The V gene's germline CDR1 is MNHNY and CDR2 SVGAGI (reference sequence). Deletions cut 1 base from V and 4 bases from J, with 8 bases between.

This rearrangement joins TRBV11-2 to TRBJ1-6; D unresolved. Per the germline V gene, CDR1 is SGHAT and CDR2 is FQNNGV. V lost 1 base to trimming and J lost 10 bases, with 8 bases between them. CDR3 length equals 13 residues. The CDR3 sequence: CASSLARESPLHF. CDR3 coding DNA: TGTGCCAGCAGCTTAGCCCGAGAATCACCCCTCCACTTT.

The chain uses TRBV3-1 (or the pseudogene TRBV3-2) and TRBJ1-6, with D possibly being TRBD1 (5 bases). The CDR3 has 18 amino acids. The germline V gene has CDR1 LGHDT and CDR2 YNNKEL (reference sequence). V was trimmed by 0 bases and J by 4 bases, leaving 16 bases between them. CDR3 bases: TGTGCCAGCAGCCAAGATATTGCCCGACAGACATATAATTCACCCCTCCACTTT. Its translation is CASSQDIARQTYNSPLHF.

The CDR3 loop reads CAVQAGGNQPQHF. The CDR3 DNA sequence: TGTGCCGTTCAGGCGGGGGGCAATCAGCCCCAGCATTTT. This rearrangement joins TRBV2 to TRBJ1-5; TRBD1 might be the D (5 bases). The CDR3 spans 13 residues. Trimming removed 11 bases from V and 2 bases from J, with 13 bases in between. Germline values: CDR1 SNHLY, CDR2 FYNNEI.

This chain connects TRBV5-1 to TRBJ1-1, with D perhaps matching TRBD1 (5 bases). Per the germline V gene, CDR1 is SGHRS and CDR2 is YFSETQ. The CDR3 sequence is 14 residues long. Trimming removed 0 bases from V and 7 bases from J, with 13 bases in between. The chain's CDR3 is CASSLAQVQGEAFF. The CDR3 region has the DNA TGCGCCAGCAGCTTGGCCCAGGTCCAGGGTGAAGCTTTCTTT.

J is TRBJ2-5 and V is TRBV2, with D perhaps TRBD2 (6 bases). CDR3 length equals 17 residues. The V gene's germline CDR1 is SNHLY and CDR2 FYNNEI. Trimming left V 0 bases short and J 2 bases short, with 16 bases between. This CDR3 is CASSEAGWRGRQETQYF. The CDR3 nucleotides read TGTGCCAGCAGTGAAGCGGGGTGGAGGGGCAGACAAGAGACCCAGTACTTC.

V and J are TRBV28 and TRBJ1-3; no definite D call. The V end lost 3 bases, the J end lost 2 bases, and 11 bases lay between the germline ends. Looked up from germline, CDR1 is MDHEN and CDR2 is SYDVKM. The CDR3 extends over 15 amino acids. The DNA for the CDR3 is TGTGCCAGCAGTTTGGGAGGTATAGCTGGAAACACCATATATTTT. It specifies CASSLGGIAGNTIYF. Complete variable domain (other parts from reference TRBV28 and TRBJ1-3): DVKVTQSSRYLVKRTGEKVFLECVQDMDHENMFWYRQDPGLGLRLIYFSYDVKMKEKGDIPEGYSVSREKKERFSLILESASTNQTSMYLCASSLGGIAGNTIYFGEGSWLTVV.

The V gene is TRBV7-8, the J gene TRBJ2-3; TRBD1 matches 7 bases. J lost 0 bases, V lost 5 bases, and 8 bases had no gene match. Germline loops: CDR1 SGHVS, CDR2 FQNEAQ. The CDR3 length is 16 residues. The CDR3 loop is CASSDRDRTSTDTQYF. CDR3 nucleotides: TGTGCCAGCAGCGACCGGGACAGAACTAGCACAGATACGCAGTATTTT.

V usage is TRBV7-2 and J usage is TRBJ1-5; 10 nucleotides match TRBD1. Germline V gene sequence: CDR1 SGHTA, CDR2 FQGNSA. Unmatched junction bases numbered 6, after V lost 5 bases and J lost 5 bases. This CDR3 contains 15 residues. The DNA for the CDR3 is TGTGCCAGCAGCAAGGACAGGGGGAGGCATCAGCCCCAGCATTTT. Translated, it gives CASSKDRGRHQPQHF.

CDR3 sequence reads: CASSGTSTRTDTQYF. As DNA, the CDR3 is TGTGCCAGCAGTGGGACAAGTACTCGCACAGATACGCAGTATTTT. The chain carries TRBV2 and TRBJ2-3; TRBD1 might be the D (5 bases). The V gene lost 4 bases and the J gene lost 1 base, with 12 bases spanning the gap. CDR1 and CDR2 from the germline V gene are SNHLY and FYNNEI. This CDR3 has 15 amino acids.

The chain has TRBV7-2 and TRBJ1-5, with TRBD1 as a possible D gene (5 bases). Germline values: CDR1 SGHTA, CDR2 FQGNSA. The CDR3 has 15 amino acids. V lost 4 bases and J 1 base, leaving 11 bases between the germline ends. Here the CDR3 DNA reads TGTGCCAGCAGCTCCGGAGGGGAAAGCAATCAGCCCCAGCATTTT. Encoded protein: CASSSGGESNQPQHF.

This clone occurred once. The chain has TRBV10-3 and TRBJ1-6; 9 bases align to TRBD1. CDR3 length equals 16 residues. The V gene end was trimmed by 5 bases and the J gene end by 8 bases; junction bases not matched to a gene: 10. Germline CDR1 ENHRY, CDR2 SYGVKD. The CDR3 DNA reads TGTGCCATCAGTAGGACCGGACAGGGGATCGATTCACCCCTCCACTTT. This translates into CAISRTGQGIDSPLHF.

V and J are TRBV4-1 and TRBJ1-1; no clear D. The CDR3 contains 13 residues. Germline V CDR1 and CDR2: MGHRA, YSYEKL. V was trimmed by 3 bases and J by 1 base, leaving 6 bases between them. The CDR3, as DNA: TGCGCCAGCAGCCAGGAGCGGAACACTGAAGCTTTCTTT. Its translation: CASSQERNTEAFF.

V and J are TRBV11-3 and TRBJ2-1; D unclear. CDR1 and CDR2 (germline): SGHNT, YENEEA. The CDR3 covers 16 residues. Between the trimmed V and J ends, which lost 2 bases and 10 bases, there was a span of 21 bases. Here the CDR3 reads CASSLFSSSPAMEQFF. The DNA for the CDR3 is TGTGCCAGCAGCTTATTCTCGAGTAGTCCTGCGATGGAGCAGTTCTTC.

This chain uses TRBV12-3 or TRBV12-4 with TRBJ1-1; D not certain. The CDR3 extends over 12 amino acids. V dropped 8 bases and J dropped 1 base, with 8 bases sitting between them. DNA of the CDR3: TGTGCCAGCGTCCGGAGGAACACTGAAGCTTTCTTT. It yields the protein CASVRRNTEAFF.

CDR3 sequence (DNA): TGTGCCAGCAGCGAATCAGGGGTGGTCACTGAAGCTTTCTTT. It specifies CASSESGVVTEAFF. J is TRBJ1-1 and V is TRBV7-9; weak D call: TRBD1 (6 bases). The CDR3 sequence is 14 residues long. Per the germline V gene, CDR1 is SEHNR and CDR2 is FQNEAQ (reference sequence). Trimming cost V 5 bases and J 4 bases, with 14 bases left between them.

The rearrangement joins TRBV7-3 to TRBJ2-1; 10 positions agree with TRBD1. CDR3 size: 16 residues. Per the germline V gene, CDR1 is SGHTA and CDR2 is FQGTGA. V shed 5 bases, J shed 7 bases, and the junction held 11 bases outside the gene matches. CDR3 sequence: CASSPEMTGGYNEQFF. The CDR3 DNA is TGTGCCAGCAGCCCCGAAATGACAGGGGGCTATAATGAGCAGTTCTTC.

This chain joins TRBV30 and TRBJ1-1; the D gene is possibly TRBD1 (6 bases). This CDR3 comprises 10 residues. Trimming removed 4 bases at V and 7 bases at J, with 7 bases between. The germline CDR1 and CDR2 sequences are GTSNPN and SVGIG (reference sequence). The CDR3 bases are TGTGCCTGGATGGACAGTGAAGCTTTCTTT. Residues: CAWMDSEAFF.

The chain combines TRBV11-3 with TRBJ1-5; D unclear. The V and J ends lost 4 bases and 2 bases respectively, with 6 bases between them. Germline values: CDR1 SGHNT, CDR2 YENEEA. The CDR3 has 13 residues. The CDR3 here is CASSSAGNQPQHF. The CDR3 DNA sequence: TGTGCCAGCAGCTCTGCAGGCAATCAGCCCCAGCATTTT.

The V and J genes are TRBV7-2 and TRBJ1-5; 8 bases align to TRBD1. V was pared by 5 bases and J by 4 bases, with 10 bases of the junction left unmatched. This CDR3 contains 16 residues. Germline V gene lookup returns CDR1 SGHTA and CDR2 FQGNSA. The CDR3 bases are TGTGCCAGCAGCCCAGGACAGGGAGGGGGAAATCAGCCCCAGCATTTT. It translates to CASSPGQGGGNQPQHF.

The V call is TRBV28, the J call TRBJ1-4; TRBD1 might be the D (5 bases). Per the germline V gene, CDR1 is MDHEN and CDR2 is SYDVKM. V lost 5 bases to trimming and J lost 8 bases, with 15 bases between them. This CDR3 is built from 14 residues. This CDR3 is CASSDTRWGEKLFF. CDR3 coding DNA: TGTGCCAGCAGTGACACGAGGTGGGGCGAAAAACTGTTTTTT. Combining the CDR3 with reference TRBV28 and TRBJ1-4 gives the whole variable domain DVKVTQSSRYLVKRTGEKVFLECVQDMDHENMFWYRQDPGLGLRLIYFSYDVKMKEKGDIPEGYSVSREKKERFSLILESASTNQTSMYLCASSDTRWGEKLFFGSGTQLSVL.

The chain uses TRBV7-3 and TRBJ2-7; the match to TRBD1 covers 9 bases. This CDR3 region has 16 residues. After removal of 5 bases from V and 6 bases from J, the junction contained 14 bases not matched to a gene. The germline CDR1 and CDR2 sequences are SGHTA and FQGTGA. The CDR3, as DNA: TGTGCCAGCAGCCTCAGACCGGGACAGGGCCCTCGCGAGCAGTACTTC. This sequence encodes CASSLRPGQGPREQYF.

The CDR3 is CATSRVGQGTDGYTF. In nucleotides, the CDR3 is TGTGCCACCAGCAGAGTCGGACAGGGGACGGATGGCTACACCTTC. This chain joins TRBV15 and TRBJ1-2; 9 bases align to TRBD1. CDR1 and CDR2 from the germline V gene are LNHNV and YYDKDF (reference sequence). Losses at the gene ends were 1 base for V and 6 bases for J; bases not matched to a gene: 6. The CDR3 extends over 15 amino acids.

The chain employs TRBV9 and TRBJ2-7; weak D call: TRBD2 (6 bases). Germline loops: CDR1 SGDLS, CDR2 YYNGEE. V was shortened by 0 bases and J by 2 bases, with 21 bases between the two germline ends. The CDR3 length is 18 residues. The CDR3 DNA is TGTGCCAGCAGCGTAGTCATCGTGATTGGGGACTCGACCTACGAGCAGTACTTC. Protein sequence: CASSVVIVIGDSTYEQYF.